The rows below give T cell receptor beta chains drawn from one sample of a study of blood T cell repertoires in COVID-19. TCRdb keeps only in-frame clones here, not all; method: immunoSEQ multiplex PCR. The data hold about 210,000 clones, with almost 85% observed a single time. Specimen: peripheral blood. The receptor set was obtained from a woman aged 40 to 49 with acute or convalescent COVID-19. CDR3s include the opening cysteine and the closing phenylalanine or tryptophan. Each record gives: D gene, V gene, clone size, J gene, CDR3 length, CDR3 protein, CDR3 DNA. The D gene is left open where the match is weak. Some rows mark clone size as missing; the rest say once, few, many or name a class of expanded clone.

>-|TRBV29-1|once|TRBJ1-4|14
CSVRRLLANEKLFF
TGCAGCGTCCGGAGGTTGTTGGCTAATGAAAAACTGTTTTTT
>-|TRBV6-1|-|TRBJ1-3|14
CASSQTGSGNTIYF
TGTGCCAGCAGTCAGACAGGCTCTGGAAACACCATATATTTT
>TRBD2|TRBV7-9|-|TRBJ2-1|14
CASSLVTSLNEQFF
TGTGCCAGCAGCTTAGTGACTAGCCTCAATGAGCAGTTCTTC
>TRBD1|TRBV7-3|-|TRBJ2-3|13
CASSFRQGNTQYF
TGTGCCAGCAGTTTTCGACAGGGAAATACGCAGTATTTT
>-|TRBV9|-|TRBJ2-2|14
CASSQTAGTGELFF
TGTGCCAGCAGCCAAACGGCGGGGACCGGGGAGCTGTTTTTT
>-|TRBV6-1|few|TRBJ2-7|16
CASSEAPGGGRDEQYF
TGTGCCAGCAGTGAAGCACCGGGTGGGGGCAGGGACGAGCAGTACTTC
>TRBD2|TRBV5-1|-|TRBJ2-7|17
CASSLPESGSGTYEQYF
TGCGCCAGCAGCTTGCCCGAGAGCGGGAGCGGGACTTACGAGCAGTACTTC
>-|TRBV2|-|TRBJ2-7|15
CASSDYRLYSYEQYF
TGTGCCAGCAGTGATTACAGATTATACTCCTACGAGCAGTACTTC
>TRBD1|TRBV29-1|-|TRBJ1-2|12
CSARTGLYGYTF
TGCAGCGCTCGGACAGGGCTCTATGGCTACACCTTC
>-|TRBV14|-|TRBJ1-1|13
CASSQDRNTEAFF
TGTGCCAGCAGCCAAGATAGGAACACTGAAGCTTTCTTT
>-|TRBV27|-|TRBJ1-6|14
CASSLQVLNSPLHF
TGTGCCAGCAGCCTGCAGGTCCTCAATTCACCCCTCCACTTT
>-|TRBV24-1|-|TRBJ2-2|10
CATLPGELFF
TGTGCCACCCTACCCGGGGAGCTGTTTTTT
>TRBD1|TRBV30|-|TRBJ1-5|14
CAAGQATSNQPQHF
TGTGCCGCCGGACAGGCTACTAGCAATCAGCCCCAGCATTTT
>-|TRBV7-2|-|TRBJ1-2|14
CASSLGGSNYGYTF
TGTGCCAGCAGCTTGGGGGGATCTAACTATGGCTACACCTTC
>TRBD1|TRBV2|-|TRBJ1-4|13
CATLGQGVEKLFF
TGTGCCACCCTAGGACAGGGGGTTGAAAAACTGTTTTTT
>TRBD2|TRBV7-3|once|TRBJ2-3|18
CASSLNGGAEISTDTQYF
TGTGCCAGCAGCTTAAACGGGGGGGCCGAAATCAGCACAGATACGCAGTATTTT
>TRBD2|TRBV9|-|TRBJ2-7|18
CASSVGLAGGPNSYEQYF
TGTGCCAGCAGCGTTGGACTAGCGGGGGGGCCAAACTCCTACGAGCAGTACTTC
>TRBD1|TRBV11-2|-|TRBJ1-3|17
CASSLDLGRGSGNTIYF
TGTGCCAGCAGCTTAGATCTGGGCAGGGGGTCCGGAAACACCATATATTTT
>-|TRBV2|-|TRBJ1-2|12
CASSDFRRSYTF
TGTGCCAGCAGTGATTTCCGGCGGAGCTACACCTTC
>-|TRBV6-5|-|TRBJ1-6|13
CASRTDYNSPLHF
TGTGCCAGCAGGACTGATTATAATTCACCCCTCCACTTT
>-|TRBV12-3/TRBV12-4|-|TRBJ1-1|13
CASSFNLRTEAFF
TGTGCCAGCAGTTTTAATTTGAGGACTGAAGCTTTCTTT
>TRBD2|TRBV19|-|TRBJ2-1|16
CASSIRPLAGGPKQFF
TGTGCCAGTAGTATAAGGCCCCTAGCGGGAGGGCCGAAGCAGTTCTTC
>-|TRBV7-9|-|TRBJ2-2|15
CASSSWGEGTGELFF
TGTGCCAGCAGCTCGTGGGGGGAAGGCACCGGGGAGCTGTTTTTT
>-|TRBV6-5|once|TRBJ1-3|16
CASSYSLGASGNTIYF
TGTGCCAGCAGTTACTCGCTGGGGGCCTCTGGAAACACCATATATTTT
>TRBD2|TRBV28|-|TRBJ2-3|15
CASRSSGVKADTQYF
TGTGCCAGCAGGTCGAGCGGGGTTAAGGCAGATACGCAGTATTTT
>-|TRBV2|-|TRBJ2-4|16
CASSPAGGLVKNIQYF
TGTGCCAGCAGTCCCGCAGGGGGGTTGGTCAAAAACATTCAGTACTTC
>-|TRBV27|-|TRBJ1-4|13
CASSTAGNEKLFF
TGTGCCAGCAGTACAGCGGGGAATGAAAAACTGTTTTTT
>-|TRBV11-2|-|TRBJ2-3|17
CASSLPTSESSTDTQYF
TGTGCCAGCAGCTTACCCACGAGCGAGTCTAGCACAGATACGCAGTATTTT
>TRBD2|TRBV7-2|-|TRBJ2-2|16
CASSRTSGSRTGELFF
TGTGCCAGCAGCCGGACTAGCGGGAGTCGAACCGGGGAGCTGTTTTTT